The TCR beta chain under discussion was sequenced for a study of CD8+CD57+ T cells in acquired aplastic anemia. Ten or more counts support this clonotype. Profiling of TCR beta VDJ combinations and CDR3 sequences used genomic DNA as template. TCRdb re-analysed the reads in MiXCR, keeping a single row per CDR3 protein. The repertoire holds around 430,000 distinct CDR3 sequences, with roughly 34% as singletons. CD8+CD57+ cell expansion had been shown by flow cytometry in patients chosen for sequencing. This CDR3 has 14 residues. Germline CDR1 reads SEHNR; CDR2 reads FQNEAQ (reference sequence). V lost 5 bases, J lost 3 bases, and 5 bases stayed unmatched.

The chain recombines TRBV7-9 with TRBJ2-7, with 9 bases identical to TRBD2. This receptor was obtained from a human donor with aplastic anemia. What was sequenced was sorted CD4+, CD8+, or CD8+CD57+ T cells (not recorded which) from PBMCs. Here the CDR3 DNA reads TGTGCCAGCAGCCAGACTAGCGGAAGCTACGAGCAGTACTTC. Its translation: CASSQTSGSYEQYF. The full variable domain, in which reference TRBV7-9 and TRBJ2-7 provide the parts outside the CDR3, is DTGVSQNPRHKITKRGQNVTFRCDPISEHNRLYWYRQTLGQGPEFLTYFQNEAQLEKSRLLSDRFSAERPKGSFSTLEIQRTEQGDSAMYLCASSQTSGSYEQYFGPGTRLTVT.